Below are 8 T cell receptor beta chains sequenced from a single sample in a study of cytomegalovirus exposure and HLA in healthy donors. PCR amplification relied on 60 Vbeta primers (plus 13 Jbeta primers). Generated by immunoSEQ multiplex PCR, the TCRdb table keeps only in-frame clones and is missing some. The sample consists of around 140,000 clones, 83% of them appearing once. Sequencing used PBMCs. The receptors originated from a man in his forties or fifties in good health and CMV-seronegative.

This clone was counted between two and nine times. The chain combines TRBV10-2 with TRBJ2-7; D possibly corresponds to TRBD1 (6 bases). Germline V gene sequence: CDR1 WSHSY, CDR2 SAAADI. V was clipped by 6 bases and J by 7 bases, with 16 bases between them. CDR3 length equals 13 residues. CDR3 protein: CASRQDSLREQYF. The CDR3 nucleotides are TGCGCCAGCAGGCAGGACAGCCTAAGGGAGCAGTACTTC.

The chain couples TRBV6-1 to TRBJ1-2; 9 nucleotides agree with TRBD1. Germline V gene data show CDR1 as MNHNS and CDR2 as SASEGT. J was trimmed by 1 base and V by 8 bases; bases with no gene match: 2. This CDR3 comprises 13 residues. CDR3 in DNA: TGTGCCAGCGGGGACAGGGATAACTATGGCTACACCTTC. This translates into CASGDRDNYGYTF.

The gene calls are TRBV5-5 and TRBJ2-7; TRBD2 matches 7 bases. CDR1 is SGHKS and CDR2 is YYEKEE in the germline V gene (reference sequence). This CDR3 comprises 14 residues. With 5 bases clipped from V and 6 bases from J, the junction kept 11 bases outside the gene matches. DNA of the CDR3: TGTGCCAGCAGGACGGGAGGTCAACGCTTCGAGCAGTACTTC. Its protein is CASRTGGQRFEQYF.

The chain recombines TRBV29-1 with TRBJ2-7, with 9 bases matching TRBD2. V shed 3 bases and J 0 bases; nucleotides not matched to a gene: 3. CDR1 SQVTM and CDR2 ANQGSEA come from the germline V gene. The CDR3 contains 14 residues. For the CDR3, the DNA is TGCAGCGTTGAGGTAGCGGGGGACTCCTACGAGCAGTACTTC. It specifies CSVEVAGDSYEQYF.

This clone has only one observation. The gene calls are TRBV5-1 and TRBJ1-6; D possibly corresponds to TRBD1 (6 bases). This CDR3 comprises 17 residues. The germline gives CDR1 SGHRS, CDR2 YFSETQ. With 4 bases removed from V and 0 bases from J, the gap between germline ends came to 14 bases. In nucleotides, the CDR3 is TGCGCCAGCAGCCTGGGACATGATAGCTCCTATAATTCACCCCTCCACTTT. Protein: CASSLGHDSSYNSPLHF.

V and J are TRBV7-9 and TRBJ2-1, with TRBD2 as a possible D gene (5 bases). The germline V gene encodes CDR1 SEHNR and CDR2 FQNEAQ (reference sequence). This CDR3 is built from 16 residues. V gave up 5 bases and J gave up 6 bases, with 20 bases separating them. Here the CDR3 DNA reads TGTGCCAGCAGCGACCGCGGACTCCCTCCCCCCAATGAGCAGTTCTTC. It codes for CASSDRGLPPPNEQFF.

The CDR3 DNA reads as TGTGCCAGCAGTTTTCGGGGCTATGGCTACACCTTC. Translation: CASSFRGYGYTF. The chain uses TRBV28 and TRBJ1-2, with no clear D. This CDR3 comprises 12 residues. Germline-derived CDR1 and CDR2 are MDHEN and SYDVKM. Trimming shortened V by 3 bases and J by 4 bases, and 6 bases separated the two germline ends.

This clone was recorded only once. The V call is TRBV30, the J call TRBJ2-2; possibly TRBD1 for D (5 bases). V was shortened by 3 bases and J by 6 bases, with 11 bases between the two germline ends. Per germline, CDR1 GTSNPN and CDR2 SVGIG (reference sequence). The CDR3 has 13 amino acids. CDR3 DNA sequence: TGTGCCTGGAGCCTAGGGGCGGCCGGGGAGCTGTTTTTT. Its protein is CAWSLGAAGELFF.